This T cell receptor (beta chain) was documented in a study of T cell repertoires in cytomegalovirus infection. Study-wide background: CMV infection and matching HLA type were both indicated by public TCR beta signatures. Study conclusions and caveats: CMV-specific TCR beta clonotypes restricted by HLA-C dominated the ex vivo response.

TCRdb reprocessed the reads with MiXCR, giving one entry per CDR3 protein. Here the sample spans hundreds of thousands of distinct CDR3 sequences, roughly a sixth being singletons. The table lists this clonotype with many counts. Its antigen is currently unknown. The clonotype originates from a human donor in good health (CMV status not recorded). Some clones in this sample may be carry-over from other donors' samples. Sequenced input: PBMCs.

The CDR3 sequence: CASSSEQVAGNGYTF. The CDR3, as DNA: TGTGCCAGCAGCTCGGAACAGGTAGCGGGAAATGGCTACACCTTC. V usage is TRBV5-4 and J usage is TRBJ1-2, with D possibly being TRBD1 (5 bases). The CDR3 runs to 15 residues. CDR1 and CDR2 (germline): SGHNT, YYREEE (reference sequence). Trimming pared 3 bases from V and 6 bases from J, leaving 18 bases between.